Reported below is one TCR beta chain. The antigen remains unidentified. The record originates from a study of T cell responses to AZD1222 COVID-19 vaccine. Findings and limits, study-wide: The study found vaccine-associated CD4 TCRs spanning spike, dominant at 160-218 and 743-854.

Germline V lookup: CDR1 MNHEY, CDR2 SMNVEV (reference sequence). The CDR3 consists of 16 residues. The V gene lost 3 bases and the J gene lost 2 bases, with 14 bases spanning the gap. Assay: immunoSEQ multiplex PCR; the TCRdb copy retains only in-frame clones and omits some. The sample has approximately 170,000 clones, 90% to 95% seen once. The sequencing here drew on peripheral blood, taken 28 days after the second AZD1222 dose. This sequence joins TRBV27 and TRBJ2-4; D could derive from TRBD1 or TRBD2 (5 bases each). The TCR originated in an adult who received the AZD1222 COVID-19 vaccine. CDR3 protein: CASSFAGTSTKNIQYF. DNA for the CDR3: TGTGCCAGCAGTTTCGCCGGGACCTCAACCAAAAACATTCAGTACTTC.